Listed below are T cell receptor beta chains from one sample, sequenced in a study of blood T cell repertoires in COVID-19. Assay used: immunoSEQ multiplex PCR; TCRdb lists only in-frame clones, some missing. The sample contains around 200,000 clones, roughly 80% of which appear only once. Sample: peripheral blood. Every receptor here comes from an elderly woman with acute or convalescent COVID-19. CDR3s include the opening cysteine and the closing phenylalanine or tryptophan. The D gene is left open where the match is weak. A row's size may be missing; if present it is once, few, many or a size class.

len	d_gene	abundance	v_gene	j_gene	CDR3aa	CDR3nt
15	TRBD1	-	TRBV19	TRBJ1-1	CASSATGGARTEAFF	TGTGCCAGTAGTGCCACAGGGGGCGCGCGGACTGAAGCTTTCTTT
14	-	once	TRBV2	TRBJ2-2	CASSSTVNTGELFF	TGTGCCAGCAGCTCTACAGTGAACACCGGGGAGCTGTTTTTT
15	-	-	TRBV5-1	TRBJ1-6	CASSLDRADNSPLHF	TGCGCCAGCAGCTTGGACAGGGCGGATAATTCACCCCTCCACTTT
14	-	-	TRBV9	TRBJ1-6	CASSPRGENSPLHF	TGTGCCAGCAGCCCCCGAGGTGAGAATTCACCCCTCCACTTT
14	TRBD1	-	TRBV6-2/TRBV6-3	TRBJ1-2	CASSYRGPLAGYTF	TGTGCCAGCAGTTACAGGGGGCCACTAGCTGGCTACACCTTC
17	-	-	TRBV10-3	TRBJ2-5	CAISEGLSGTDKETQYF	TGTGCCATCAGTGAGGGCCTATCGGGAACTGACAAAGAGACCCAGTACTTC
16	-	-	TRBV21-1	TRBJ1-5	CATPGSLNRGNQPQHF	TGTGCCACCCCCGGAAGCCTCAATCGGGGCAATCAGCCCCAGCATTTT
16	TRBD1	-	TRBV2	TRBJ2-7	CASKGQDLKSSYEQYF	TGTGCCAGCAAGGGACAGGACCTTAAAAGCTCCTACGAGCAGTACTTC
15	-	few	TRBV2	TRBJ2-5	CASSEETGRRETQYF	TGTGCCAGCTCTGAGGAGACTGGAAGACGGGAGACCCAGTACTTC
14	TRBD1	few	TRBV5-4	TRBJ2-7	CASSFRDRDFQQYF	TGTGCCAGCAGCTTCCGGGACAGGGACTTCCAGCAGTACTTC
15	-	few	TRBV4-3	TRBJ1-6	CASSQDHGEDSPLHF	TGCGCCAGCAGCCAAGATCATGGGGAGGATTCACCCCTCCACTTT
15	TRBD1	once	TRBV7-3	TRBJ1-2	CASSLGTGSNYGYTF	TGTGCCAGCAGCTTAGGGACAGGGTCTAACTATGGCTACACCTTC
13	TRBD2	-	TRBV9	TRBJ2-7	CASSPGTTGKQYF	TGTGCCAGCAGCCCCGGGACTACCGGCAAGCAGTACTTC
18	-	-	TRBV9	TRBJ2-1	CASSSRIRGTIAGNEQFF	TGTGCCAGCAGCTCTCGAATTAGGGGGACAATAGCTGGGAATGAGCAGTTCTTC
14	-	few	TRBV3-1/TRBV3-2	TRBJ1-3	CASSQGRTGNTIYF	TGTGCCAGCAGCCAAGGCAGGACTGGAAACACCATATATTTT
15	-	once	TRBV6-5	TRBJ1-3	CASSKDGGNRNTIYF	TGTGCCAGCAGTAAGGACGGGGGGAATAGAAACACCATATATTTT
17	TRBD2	-	TRBV6-1	TRBJ2-5	CASSVGLAGSPQETQYF	TGTGCCAGCAGTGTAGGCCTAGCGGGTAGCCCCCAAGAGACCCAGTACTTC
16	TRBD1	few	TRBV6-6	TRBJ1-4	CASSPPTGGTNEKLFF	TGTGCCAGCAGTCCTCCGACAGGGGGGACTAATGAAAAACTGTTTTTT
13	-	-	TRBV6-6	TRBJ1-5	CASSYSAGQPQHF	TGTGCCAGCAGTTACTCGGCGGGTCAGCCCCAGCATTTT
15	TRBD1	-	TRBV9	TRBJ2-2	CASSRDSLNTGELFF	TGTGCCAGCAGCCGGGACAGTTTAAACACCGGGGAGCTGTTTTTT
13	-	few	TRBV7-9	TRBJ2-7	CASSSQGAREQYF	TGTGCCAGCAGCTCACAGGGAGCGAGGGAGCAGTACTTC
17	-	few	TRBV30	TRBJ2-7	CAWQGDSIAGRPGGTYF	TGTGCCTGGCAGGGGGACAGTATAGCGGGACGCCCCGGGGGGACTTACTTC
15	-	-	TRBV4-1	TRBJ1-5	CASSHGEGRNQPQHF	TGCGCCAGCAGCCATGGAGAGGGCCGCAATCAGCCCCAGCATTTT
13	TRBD2	-	TRBV19	TRBJ2-1	CASSATSANEQFF	TGTGCCAGTAGTGCCACTAGCGCCAATGAGCAGTTCTTC
16	TRBD1	-	TRBV9	TRBJ2-7	CASSARSGTGRYEQYF	TGTGCCAGCAGCGCCAGGTCCGGGACAGGGAGGTACGAGCAGTACTTC
15	-	-	TRBV15	TRBJ2-7	CATSRDRQGHYEQYF	TGTGCCACCAGCAGAGATAGGCAGGGACACTACGAGCAGTACTTC
13	-	-	TRBV19	TRBJ1-2	CASSIEKNYGYTF	TGTGCCAGTAGTATCGAGAAGAACTATGGCTACACCTTC
11	-	-	TRBV29-1	TRBJ2-7	CSASVSYEQYF	TGCAGCGCATCGGTTTCCTACGAGCAGTACTTC
11	-	-	TRBV2	TRBJ2-5	CAGYYQETQYF	TGTGCCGGTTACTACCAAGAGACCCAGTACTTC
12	-	-	TRBV6-5	TRBJ1-1	CASTSGVTEAFF	TGTGCCAGCACCTCAGGGGTCACTGAAGCTTTCTTT
14	-	-	TRBV30	TRBJ1-5	CAWSSGGGPQPQHF	TGTGCCTGGAGTTCCGGGGGGGGGCCTCAGCCCCAGCATTTT
11	-	-	TRBV29-1	TRBJ2-2	CSAKNTGELFF	TGCAGCGCTAAGAACACCGGGGAGCTGTTTTTT
13	-	-	TRBV18	TRBJ1-1	CASSPRGGAEAFF	TGTGCCAGCTCACCACGAGGGGGGGCTGAAGCTTTCTTT
12	-	-	TRBV3-1/TRBV3-2	TRBJ2-1	CASSQLGGGQFF	TGTGCCAGCAGCCAATTGGGAGGGGGGCAGTTCTTC
14	-	-	TRBV6-5	TRBJ1-4	CATGAGPRPEKLFF	TGTGCCACCGGAGCAGGGCCCCGACCTGAAAAACTGTTTTTT
18	-	once	TRBV3-1/TRBV3-2	TRBJ2-3	CASSQDSEDSLFTDTQYF	TGTGCCAGCAGCCAAGATTCCGAGGACTCCCTATTCACAGATACGCAGTATTTT
20	TRBD2	-	TRBV24-1	TRBJ2-3	CATSDFRGTSGGVGTDTQYF	TGTGCCACCAGTGATTTCCGGGGGACTAGCGGGGGCGTGGGCACAGATACGCAGTATTTT
16	TRBD1	-	TRBV4-3	TRBJ1-3	CASSQAEGQGGNTIYF	TGCGCCAGCAGCCAAGCGGAAGGACAGGGGGGAAACACCATATATTTT
14	TRBD1	-	TRBV3-1/TRBV3-2	TRBJ1-4	CASSEGATNEKLFF	TGTGCCAGCAGCGAGGGGGCGACTAATGAAAAACTGTTTTTT
16	-	-	TRBV5-1	TRBJ2-3	CASSLDGGPDTDTQYF	TGCGCCAGCAGCTTGGACGGCGGGCCTGACACAGATACGCAGTATTTT
15	TRBD2	-	TRBV9	TRBJ2-3	CASSGRRGGLDTQYF	TGTGCCAGCAGCGGGAGACGGGGGGGCTTAGATACGCAGTATTTT
15	TRBD1	-	TRBV19	TRBJ1-1	CASSNRGRGGTEAFF	TGTGCCAGTAGTAACAGGGGCCGGGGGGGCACTGAAGCTTTCTTT
19	TRBD1	-	TRBV5-1	TRBJ1-3	CASSLELGQGLSSGNTIYF	TGCGCCAGCAGCTTGGAGCTGGGACAGGGGCTTAGCTCTGGAAACACCATATATTTT
13	-	-	TRBV30	TRBJ1-3	CAWSSNSGNTIYF	TGTGCCTGGAGTTCCAACTCTGGAAACACCATATATTTT
12	-	-	TRBV27	TRBJ1-1	CASSSQGNQAFF	TGTGCCAGCAGTTCACAGGGAAACCAAGCTTTCTTT
14	-	-	TRBV29-1	TRBJ1-4	CSVGLTGTNEKLFF	TGCAGCGTTGGACTTACAGGGACTAATGAAAAACTGTTTTTT
15	-	-	TRBV19	TRBJ2-2	CASSISRGSPGELFF	TGTGCCAGTAGTATCTCCCGCGGGTCCCCCGGGGAGCTGTTTTTT
13	TRBD1	-	TRBV28	TRBJ1-1	CASSLTGVTEAFF	TGTGCCAGCAGCCTGACAGGGGTCACTGAAGCTTTCTTT
15	TRBD1	-	TRBV6-5	TRBJ1-5	CASSSRQGSNQPQHF	TGTGCCAGCAGTTCAAGACAGGGCAGCAATCAGCCCCAGCATTTT
12	-	-	TRBV29-1	TRBJ2-2	CSVSAGTGELFF	TGCAGCGTTTCAGCAGGCACCGGGGAGCTGTTTTTT
13	-	-	TRBV11-2	TRBJ1-4	CASSFTSDGELFF	TGTGCCAGCAGCTTCACTTCTGACGGGGAACTGTTTTTT
12	-	few	TRBV28	TRBJ2-5	CASSEIGETQYF	TGTGCCAGCAGTGAGATCGGGGAGACCCAGTACTTC
14	-	-	TRBV5-1	TRBJ1-6	CASSFDTLDSPLHF	TGCGCCAGCAGCTTCGACACCCTCGATTCACCCCTCCACTTT
17	TRBD2	-	TRBV12-5	TRBJ2-1	CASGLFKGIAGSNEQFF	TGTGCTAGTGGACTCTTTAAGGGGATAGCGGGGAGCAATGAGCAGTTCTTC